A selection of T cell receptor beta chains follows, all from one sample in a study of T-cell memory formation after mild COVID-19. TCRdb re-analysed the 5' RACE reads in MiXCR, keeping a single row per CDR3 protein. Here the sample spans some 210,000 distinct CDR3 sequences, under 12% being singletons. The sequencing input was PBMCs or a T cell subset sorted from them (not recorded which). All receptors derive from a man younger than 35 who had mild COVID-19 (a few samples of this study predate the infection). Cell type and time point are not known. CDR3s include the opening cysteine and the closing phenylalanine or tryptophan. The D gene is left open where the match is weak. Size tells how often a clone was seen (once, few, many) or the class of an expanded clone, and some rows leave it out.

J | size | V | D | DNA | CDR3
TRBJ2-3 | few | TRBV10-3 | NA | TGTGCCATCAGCCGGGAGTTGTCAGAGGATACGCAGTATTTT | CAISRELSEDTQYF
TRBJ2-1 | few | TRBV14 | NA | TGTGCCAGCAGCCCCACTCGGGCCAGCCGCTTATGGCATGAGCAGTTCTTC | CASSPTRASRLWHEQFF
TRBJ2-3 | NA | TRBV5-1 | NA | TGCGCCAGCAGCTCAAGGACAGGGAGGGTAGATACGCAGTATTTT | CASSSRTGRVDTQYF
TRBJ1-6 | few | TRBV7-8 | NA | TGTGCCAGCAGCTCGCGACCTTTTAATTCACCCCTCCACTTT | CASSSRPFNSPLHF
TRBJ1-2 | NA | TRBV15 | NA | TGTGCCACCAGCAGCGTGAGTGGCTACACCTTC | CATSSVSGYTF
TRBJ2-1 | few | TRBV3-1 | NA | TGTGCCAGCAGCCAGGAATCGGATGAGCAGTTCTTC | CASSQESDEQFF
TRBJ1-2 | NA | TRBV6-2/TRBV6-3 | NA | TGTGCCAGCAGTTACGCACCGAACTATGGCTACACCTTC | CASSYAPNYGYTF
TRBJ2-5 | many | TRBV7-2 | TRBD2 | TGTGCCAGCAGCTGGACTAGCGGGGTGGGGGAGACCCAGTACTTC | CASSWTSGVGETQYF
TRBJ2-3 | few | TRBV20-1 | NA | TGCAGTGGTAGGGACGGACCCCCAACAGATACGCAGTATTTT | CSGRDGPPTDTQYF
TRBJ2-3 | many | TRBV4-1 | NA | TGCGCCAGCAGCCAAGAAGGATTAGAATCGCATTTT | CASSQEGLESHF
TRBJ2-1 | few | TRBV7-9 | NA | TGTGCCAGCAGCTTAGGGGGTGCCGACAATGAGCAGTTCTTC | CASSLGGADNEQFF
TRBJ2-2 | NA | TRBV12-3/TRBV12-4 | TRBD2 | TGTGCCAGCAGTAGATTAGCGGGGGGGAACGGGGAGCTGTTTTTT | CASSRLAGGNGELFF
TRBJ1-5 | few | TRBV20-1 | NA | TGCAGTGCTAGAGAAGGACAGTACAATCAGCCCCAGCATTTT | CSAREGQYNQPQHF
TRBJ1-1 | few | TRBV6-2/TRBV6-3 | NA | TGTGCCAGCAGCCTTCGGACGGGAAACACTGAAGCTTTCTTT | CASSLRTGNTEAFF
TRBJ1-1 | NA | TRBV5-1 | TRBD1 | TGCGCCAGCAGCCTTGGACAGGGCGGTATGGGCACTGAAGCTTTCTTT | CASSLGQGGMGTEAFF
TRBJ1-3 | few | TRBV7-2 | TRBD1 | TGTGCCAGCAGCCCAGCGGGCAGGGGGCTATCAGGAAACACCATATATTTT | CASSPAGRGLSGNTIYF
TRBJ1-5 | NA | TRBV18 | TRBD1 | TGTGCCAGCTCACCCGGGACAGCTACTAATCAGCCCCAGCATTTT | CASSPGTATNQPQHF
TRBJ1-2 | NA | TRBV29-1 | TRBD1 | TGCAGCGTGGCACAGGGGGTGGGCTACACCTTC | CSVAQGVGYTF
TRBJ1-5 | NA | TRBV2 | NA | TGTGCCAGCAGTGAGGGCCAAAGGGGATATCCCCAGCATTTT | CASSEGQRGYPQHF
TRBJ2-3 | NA | TRBV7-9 | TRBD2 | TGTGCCAGCAGCTTACTAGCGGTACGGGGGATAGGCACAGATACGCAGTATTTT | CASSLLAVRGIGTDTQYF
TRBJ1-2 | NA | TRBV10-3 | TRBD1 | TGTGCCATCAGTGAGGGGACAGATCCATCCGTTTATGGCTACACCTTC | CAISEGTDPSVYGYTF
TRBJ2-6 | NA | TRBV6-6 | NA | TGTGCCAGCTTGGGAGCTGGGGCCAACGTCCTGACTTTC | CASLGAGANVLTF
TRBJ2-1 | NA | TRBV5-1 | NA | TGCGCCAGCAGCTCTAACAGTAATGAGCAGTTCTTC | CASSSNSNEQFF
TRBJ1-5 | many | TRBV7-9 | NA | TGTGCCAGCAGCCCAGTAAGACAGCCCCAGCATTTT | CASSPVRQPQHF
TRBJ2-2 | NA | TRBV5-5 | NA | TGTGCCAGCAGCCGGTGGTCATTCCAGGCGAACACCGGGGAGCTGTTTTTT | CASSRWSFQANTGELFF
TRBJ1-5 | few | TRBV7-2 | NA | TGTGCCAGCAGCCGGGACACTAGCAATCAGCCCCAGCATTTT | CASSRDTSNQPQHF
TRBJ2-1 | NA | TRBV20-1 | NA | TGCAGTGCTAGGACTCCCGCCGGAGACAATGAGCAGTTCTTC | CSARTPAGDNEQFF
TRBJ2-3 | few | TRBV5-6 | NA | TGTGCCAGCTCCCTGTTGGGTACGCAGTATTTT | CASSLLGTQYF
TRBJ1-1 | few | TRBV12-3/TRBV12-4 | NA | TGTGCCAGCAGCCAGACACGAACTGAAGCTTTCTTT | CASSQTRTEAFF
TRBJ1-5 | NA | TRBV7-3 | TRBD1 | TGTGCCAGCAGCCCCGGGACAGCCCTCGGGCCCCAGCATTTT | CASSPGTALGPQHF
TRBJ2-1 | NA | TRBV3-1 | TRBD2 | TGTGCCAGCAGCCGCGGGGGGGGCCCAGATGAGCAGTTCTTC | CASSRGGGPDEQFF
TRBJ2-1 | NA | TRBV9 | TRBD2 | TGTGCCAGCAGCTCGCGGACTAGCGGCTCCTACAATGAGCAGTTCTTC | CASSSRTSGSYNEQFF
TRBJ2-3 | many | TRBV5-5 | TRBD1 | TGTGCCACCGGGACAGGGAATGGCGCAGATACGCAGTATTTT | CATGTGNGADTQYF
TRBJ1-2 | NA | TRBV7-2 | NA | TGTGCCAGCAGTTCAGGACATGGCTATGGCTACACCTTC | CASSSGHGYGYTF
TRBJ2-7 | NA | TRBV6-2/TRBV6-3 | NA | TGTGCCAGCAGAGAAGGTTGGGGGAGCTCCTACGAGCAGTACTTC | CASREGWGSSYEQYF
TRBJ2-5 | many | TRBV7-2 | NA | TGCGCCAGCAGCTCTGGCAGACAAGAGACCCAGTACTTC | CASSSGRQETQYF
TRBJ1-4 | few | TRBV20-1 | TRBD1 | TGCAGTGCAAGAGGACAGGCGGTACCAAATGAAAAACTGTTTTTT | CSARGQAVPNEKLFF
TRBJ2-7 | NA | TRBV9 | TRBD2 | TGTGCCAGCAGCATCTCCGGGACTAGCGGCGAGCAGTACTTC | CASSISGTSGEQYF
TRBJ2-3 | few | TRBV12-3/TRBV12-4 | TRBD2 | TGTGCCAGCAGCCCTCGGGGGGGAGCGGGGGGCACAGATACGCAGTATTTT | CASSPRGGAGGTDTQYF